The clone carrying this TCR beta chain was seen a handful of times. Its matching antigen is unknown. There were healthy Caucasian individuals from Russia, aged roughly 6 to 90, serving as donors. A minimum of 7 million PBMCs was isolated per sample. Germline V lookup: CDR1 MNHEY, CDR2 SVGAGI. CDR3 length: 14 residues. V lost 6 bases and J lost 1, with 10 bases in between. This entry belongs to a study of blood T cells in healthy people across ages. Study background: About one barcoded beta molecule per two T cells was captured by template switching.

The study, taken as a whole, reports: Reliance upon unsorted PBMCs precluded definitive naive versus antigen-experienced comparison.

The use of a sample-barcoded 5' primer and a J-beta primer mix characterized a second PCR of roughly 7 to 11 cycles. TCRdb re-called the 5' RACE reads through MiXCR, storing one row per CDR3 protein. The table lists nearly 800,000 distinct CDR3 sequences, about 61% of them singletons. Sequencing was carried out using blood. This rearrangement joins TRBV6-5 to TRBJ2-4, with TRBD1 as a possible D gene (6 bases). The source of this sequence is a man between 35 and 55 years old in good health. The CDR3 bases are TGTGCCAGCAGCGTAAGGGGGGCCAAAAACATTCAGTACTTC. Translating it yields CASSVRGAKNIQYF.